The rows below give T cell receptor beta chains drawn from one sample of a study of beta chain features in type 1 diabetes. Clones were sequenced by immunoSEQ multiplex PCR, and TCRdb holds only the in-frame ones, with some missing. The sample carries about 700,000 clones, around 15% recorded once. Sequences were obtained from naive CD4+ T cells from blood. Receptors were obtained from a man younger than 35 with type 1 diabetes. Both conserved end residues are part of each CDR3. Fields, in order: clone size, D gene, J gene, V gene, CDR3 protein, CDR3 DNA. A D gene is named only where the DNA matches it firmly. The size field is filled for only some rows; it gives once, few, many or a size class.

- | TRBD2 | TRBJ2-3 | TRBV5-1 | CASSTRTSGAPTQSGTQYF | TGCGCCAGCAGCACACGGACTAGCGGGGCCCCCACCCAAAGTGGTACGCAGTATTTT
few | - | TRBJ1-3 | TRBV29-1 | CSVLTISGNTIYF | TGCAGCGTGTTGACCATCTCTGGAAACACCATATATTTT
- | - | TRBJ1-2 | TRBV5-1 | CASSLAAAYGYTF | TGCGCCAGCAGCTTGGCCGCAGCCTATGGCTACACCTTC
- | TRBD1 | TRBJ2-5 | TRBV7-9 | CASRPGQSLGETQYF | TGTGCCAGCAGGCCGGGACAGTCCCTTGGGGAGACCCAGTACTTC
few | - | TRBJ2-5 | TRBV7-6 | CASSSQAYQETQYF | TGTGCCAGCAGCTCACAAGCGTACCAAGAGACCCAGTACTTC
- | - | TRBJ1-1 | TRBV5-4 | CASSLALGKNTEAFF | TGTGCCAGCAGCTTGGCGTTAGGAAAGAACACTGAAGCTTTCTTT
- | - | TRBJ1-5 | TRBV7-2 | CASSLWAGGNQPQHF | TGTGCCAGCAGCTTGTGGGCGGGAGGAAATCAGCCCCAGCATTTT
- | - | TRBJ2-5 | TRBV25-1 | CASSAGETQYF | TGTGCCAGCAGTGCTGGGGAGACCCAGTACTTC
- | TRBD1 | TRBJ1-2 | TRBV19 | CASSVPTGGDYGYTF | TGTGCCAGTAGTGTCCCGACAGGGGGAGACTATGGCTACACCTTC
- | TRBD1 | TRBJ1-2 | TRBV9 | CASSVDPGGGGGYTF | TGTGCCAGCAGCGTAGACCCAGGGGGAGGAGGTGGCTACACCTTC
- | - | TRBJ1-1 | TRBV28 | CASLFFGAEAFF | TGTGCCAGCCTCTTCTTCGGCGCTGAAGCTTTCTTT
- | - | TRBJ2-5 | TRBV6-5 | CASSYSFETQYF | TGTGCCAGCAGTTACTCGTTCGAGACCCAGTACTTC
- | TRBD1 | TRBJ1-6 | TRBV5-6 | CASSLPRAGGQSPLHF | TGTGCCAGCAGCTTGCCCCGGGCAGGGGGCCAATCACCCCTCCACTTT
few | TRBD2 | TRBJ2-3 | TRBV18 | CASSRSGEDTQYF | TGTGCCAGCTCCAGAAGCGGGGAAGATACGCAGTATTTT
- | - | TRBJ1-5 | TRBV9 | CASSVGDHNQPQHF | TGTGCCAGCAGCGTAGGAGACCACAATCAGCCCCAGCATTTT
- | TRBD1 | TRBJ2-6 | TRBV2 | CASSDQGAGANVLTF | TGTGCCAGCAGTGATCAGGGGGCTGGGGCCAACGTCCTGACTTTC
few | TRBD1 | TRBJ1-6 | TRBV18 | CASSSGQGQGNSPLHF | TGTGCCAGCTCATCTGGACAGGGGCAGGGTAATTCACCCCTCCACTTT
- | TRBD1 | TRBJ2-7 | TRBV30 | CAWKAGTGWYEQYF | TGTGCCTGGAAGGCCGGGACAGGGTGGTACGAGCAGTACTTC
few | TRBD2 | TRBJ2-5 | TRBV6-6 | CASSRLANQETQYF | TGTGCCAGCAGCCGACTAGCGAATCAAGAGACCCAGTACTTC
- | - | TRBJ1-4 | TRBV25-1 | CASSASVEKLFF | TGTGCCAGCAGTGCTAGTGTTGAAAAACTGTTTTTT
- | TRBD1 | TRBJ2-7 | TRBV7-9 | CASSTGQVGEQYF | TGTGCCAGCAGCACCGGACAGGTAGGCGAGCAGTACTTC
- | - | TRBJ2-5 | TRBV15 | CATRSAGVETQYF | TGTGCCACCAGGAGCGCGGGTGTAGAGACCCAGTACTTC
- | TRBD1 | TRBJ1-1 | TRBV5-4 | CASSLTGERAEAFF | TGTGCCAGCAGCTTAACAGGGGAACGCGCTGAAGCTTTCTTT
few | - | TRBJ1-1 | TRBV18 | CASSPPLLDHTEAFF | TGTGCCAGCTCACCTCCCCTGCTGGACCACACTGAAGCTTTCTTT
- | - | TRBJ2-7 | TRBV6-5 | CASSSYGTSYEQYF | TGTGCCAGCAGCAGCTACGGTACCTCCTACGAGCAGTACTTC